This T cell receptor (beta chain) was captured in a study of glioma-infiltrating T cells (dated by TCRdb to the mid-2010s). In terms of the full investigation: TCR alpha- and beta-chain repertoires were sequenced from glioma tissue, non-neoplastic brain tissue and matched peripheral blood mononuclear cells. To gauge divergence between tissue and blood T-cell populations, every tissue-infiltrating repertoire was compared against the peripheral blood repertoire from the same patient. Three low-grade glioma patients, roughly eight primary glioblastoma patients, and three non-glioma patients who contributed non-neoplastic brain tissue made up the paired cohort.

The iRepertoire nested amplicon-rescue multiplex PCR (arm-PCR) platform was used to amplify TCR alpha and beta CDR3 regions from RNA. One-step reverse transcription and amplification used about 85-400 ng of tissue mRNA or PBMC total RNA as input. Following bead purification, Illumina adapters were added through a secondary multiplex PCR, and the libraries were then gel-purified between 200 and 400 bp. Demultiplexing relied on internal 6-nucleotide barcodes carried by the libraries. The libraries were sequenced on an Illumina MiSeq using 2x220 or 2x250 nucleotide paired-end reads. The original methods were these. Paired reads were merged using FLASH 1.2.11 and were aligned to the GRCh37 human genome using BWA-MEM, after which TRA and TRB reads were extracted. V and J assignment used an IMGT-derived reference of cassette sequences and CDR3 motifs that included pseudogenes. Three-frame translation of reads was performed, and productive CDR3s were defined as those with a C...FGXG motif and no stop codons. A clonotype was defined as a unique combination of a V-J cassette pair and a CDR3 amino acid sequence. Filtering of reads was based on Hamming distance, with the threshold set by the sequence error rate of each sample in mapped regions. The raw public data were reprocessed by TCRdb itself: fastp quality trimming at Q25, MiXCR clonotype calling, in-frame beta chains only. Each entry is one CDR3 protein sequence, shown with its most common DNA and genes. TCRdb's processing, not the authors' own work, is the source of the V and J calls. The sample table contains 160,000 or so distinct CDR3 sequences; only one count was recorded for under 55% of them. The ten top clones hold roughly 5.2% of the sample.

This clonotype was seen many times. This clone's antigen is unknown. No clone much larger than this one lies a single base away; base qualities are absent. CDR3 length: 15 amino acids, cysteine to phenylalanine. The sequence is cut down to CDR3 DNA, 45 bases in frame from base 1. The V and J ends are trimmed by 4 bases and 1 base, leaving 13 bases between them. The CDR1 and CDR2 encoded by the germline V gene are MDHEN and SYDVKM. Overall study outcomes, separate from this receptor: Very few CDR3 sequences were shared between tissue and blood, attributed to high CDR3 diversity and limited sampling. Group comparisons rested on small numbers: three non-neoplastic, three low-grade glioma and seven or eight glioblastoma patients. In non-neoplastic patients, VJ-independent divergence between tissue and blood fell below expectation, whereas in all gliomas, and especially in low-grade gliomas, the divergence rose above expectation.

Rearrangement joined TRBV28 to TRBJ2-5; TRBD1 might be the D gene, on 6 matching bases. This receptor was taken from a human donor with low-grade glioma or glioblastoma, undergoing nonglioma brain surgery, or in good health (not recorded which). Sequenced input: glioma tissue, nonneoplastic brain tissue, or PBMCs (not recorded which). The CDR3 region: CASSSQGTSQETQYF. The DNA sequence reads TGTGCCAGCAGTTCGCAGGGGACGTCCCAAGAGACCCAGTACTTC.